What follows is one TCR beta chain and its context. Its recognized antigen is unknown. Per-base quality was not reported, and no clone a single base away is much larger than it. TCRbeta CDR3 regions were amplified from genomic DNA by means of the immunoSEQ Assay, a bias-controlled multiplex PCR. Per the original workflow: The number of nucleated cells in each sample was estimated from the amplification of reference gene primers within the assay. To quantify the absolute abundance of each unique TCRbeta CDR3 rearrangement, sequence reads were collapsed and filtered. For each sample, productive Simpson clonality was calculated by taking the square root of Simpson's diversity index across productive rearrangements. The source is immuneACCESS, and TCRdb retained only in-frame sequences with V and J called. Part of the clones is not carried over; for the studies checked, unresolved V genes explain less than half of this, and the remainder is unexplained. Clone size and V and J calls were adopted from that table, with D and trimming inferred from the DNA. Here the sample has around 28,000 clones; roughly 89% occur a single time. The ten largest account for 25% to 30% of the sample.

The sample belongs to a study of blood T cell repertoires in COVID-19 (dated by TCRdb to the early 2020s). Background on the whole study: The collaborator samples originated in the United States, Italy and Spain and spanned the acute and convalescent phases of COVID-19. The prospective study material was composed of cDNA or gDNA derived from T cells, B-cell-depleted T cells, or PBMCs. Nearly every sample came with metadata listing a de-identified subject ID, COVID-19 status, age in years and sex. Samples came from the ongoing ImmuneRACE study (first 160 participants) plus 1,254 subjects from 6 global collaborators. The dataset comprised deeply sampled blood TCRbeta repertoires from subjects exposed to, actively infected with, or recovered from COVID-19. The repertoires were released in a freely available public database meant as a resource for research on the immune response to SARS-CoV-2. Where HLA class I and class II types were available, the types were taken from metadata supplied by the sample provider, not from assay-based typing.

Each collaborating institution followed its own protocols to collect whole blood in K2EDTA tubes. For TCRbeta analysis, collaborators shipped samples as frozen whole blood, isolated PBMCs, or DNA extracted from either of those sample types. V is reduced by 3 bases and J by 0 bases, leaving a spacing of 9 bases between them. The CDR3 holds 14 amino acids from the cysteine to the phenylalanine. Here the CDR3 DNA is all that survives: 42 bases in frame from base 1. CDR1 and CDR2, looked up from the germline V gene, are SGHDT and YYEEEE. The full study reports these points: The quantity of clinical and demographic metadata differed by source and by participant and was supplied without curation.

The clonotype was recovered from an elderly man with acute or convalescent COVID-19. What was sequenced was peripheral blood. Recombination joined TRBV5-6 with TRBJ1-1, and possibly TRBD1, on 6 matching bases. CDR3 reads: CASSYDRMNTEAFF. The bases read TGTGCCAGCAGCTACGACAGGATGAACACTGAAGCTTTCTTT. Beyond the CDR3, the reference TRBV5-6 and TRBJ1-1 genes provide the residues; the full variable domain reads: DAGVTQSPTHLIKTRGQQVTLRCSPKSGHDTVSWYQQALGQGPQFIFQYYEEEERQRGNFPDRFSGHQFPNYSSELNVNALLLGDSALYLCASSYDRMNTEAFFGQGTRLTVV.